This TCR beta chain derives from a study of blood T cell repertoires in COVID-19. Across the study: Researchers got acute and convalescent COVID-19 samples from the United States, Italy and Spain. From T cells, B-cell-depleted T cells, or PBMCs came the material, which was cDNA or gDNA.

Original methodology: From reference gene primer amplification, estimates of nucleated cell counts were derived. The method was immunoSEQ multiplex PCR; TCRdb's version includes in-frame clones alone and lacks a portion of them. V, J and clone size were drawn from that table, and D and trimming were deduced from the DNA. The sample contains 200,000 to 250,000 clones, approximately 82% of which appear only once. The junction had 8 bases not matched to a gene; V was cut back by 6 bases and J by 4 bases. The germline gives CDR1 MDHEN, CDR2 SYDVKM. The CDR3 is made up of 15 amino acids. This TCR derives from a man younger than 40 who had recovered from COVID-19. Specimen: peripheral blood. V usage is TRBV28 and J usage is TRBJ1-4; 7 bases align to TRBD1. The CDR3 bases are TGTGCCAGCAGCCGAATCGGGACAGATAATGAAAAACTGTTTTTT. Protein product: CASSRIGTDNEKLFF. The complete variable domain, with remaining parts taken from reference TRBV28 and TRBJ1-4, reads DVKVTQSSRYLVKRTGEKVFLECVQDMDHENMFWYRQDPGLGLRLIYFSYDVKMKEKGDIPEGYSVSREKKERFSLILESASTNQTSMYLCASSRIGTDNEKLFFGSGTQLSVL.